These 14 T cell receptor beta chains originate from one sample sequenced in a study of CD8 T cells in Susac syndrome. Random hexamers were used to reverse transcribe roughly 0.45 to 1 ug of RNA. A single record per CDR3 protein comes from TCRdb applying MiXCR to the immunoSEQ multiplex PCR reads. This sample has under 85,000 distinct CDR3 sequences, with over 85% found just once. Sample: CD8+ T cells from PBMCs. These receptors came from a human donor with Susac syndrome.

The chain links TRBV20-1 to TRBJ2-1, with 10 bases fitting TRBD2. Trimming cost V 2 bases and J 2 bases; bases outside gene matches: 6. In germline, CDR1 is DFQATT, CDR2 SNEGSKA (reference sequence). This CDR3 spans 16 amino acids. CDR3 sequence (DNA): TGCAGTGCTAGAAACCCCACTAGCGGGGCCTACAATGAGCAGTTCTTC. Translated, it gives CSARNPTSGAYNEQFF.

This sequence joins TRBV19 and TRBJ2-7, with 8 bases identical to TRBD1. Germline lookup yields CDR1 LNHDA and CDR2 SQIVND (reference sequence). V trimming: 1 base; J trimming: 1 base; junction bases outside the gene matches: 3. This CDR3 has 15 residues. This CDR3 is CASSIGQGASYEQYF. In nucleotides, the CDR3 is TGTGCCAGTAGTATAGGTCAGGGGGCGTCCTACGAGCAGTACTTC.

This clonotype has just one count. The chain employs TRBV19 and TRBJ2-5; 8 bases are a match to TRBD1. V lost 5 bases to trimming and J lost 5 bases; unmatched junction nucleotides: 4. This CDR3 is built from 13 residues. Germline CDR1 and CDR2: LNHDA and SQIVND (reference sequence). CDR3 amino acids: CASSVTGVETQYF. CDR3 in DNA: TGTGCCAGTAGTGTGACAGGGGTGGAGACCCAGTACTTC.

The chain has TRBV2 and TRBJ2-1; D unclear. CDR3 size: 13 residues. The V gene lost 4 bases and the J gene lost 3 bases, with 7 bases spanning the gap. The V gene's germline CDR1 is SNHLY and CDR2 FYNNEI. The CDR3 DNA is TGTGCCAGCAGTGGGCGCAGCTACAATGAGCAGTTCTTC. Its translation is CASSGRSYNEQFF.

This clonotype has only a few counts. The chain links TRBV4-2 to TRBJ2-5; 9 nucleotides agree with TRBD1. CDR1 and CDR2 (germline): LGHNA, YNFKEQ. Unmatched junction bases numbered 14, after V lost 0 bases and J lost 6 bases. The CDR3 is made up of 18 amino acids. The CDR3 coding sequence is TGTGCCAGCAGCCAAGAGAGACCGGGACAGGGAGGCCCAAAGACCCAGTACTTC. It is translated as CASSQERPGQGGPKTQYF.

The CDR3 reads CASSLAQGLDEQYF. The CDR3 DNA is TGTGCCAGCAGCTTAGCGCAGGGTTTGGACGAGCAGTACTTC. The V and J genes are TRBV7-9 and TRBJ2-7, with D possibly being TRBD1 (5 bases). This CDR3 contains 14 residues. The germline V gene has CDR1 SEHNR and CDR2 FQNEAQ (reference sequence). V was shortened by 0 bases and J by 5 bases, with 11 bases between the two germline ends.

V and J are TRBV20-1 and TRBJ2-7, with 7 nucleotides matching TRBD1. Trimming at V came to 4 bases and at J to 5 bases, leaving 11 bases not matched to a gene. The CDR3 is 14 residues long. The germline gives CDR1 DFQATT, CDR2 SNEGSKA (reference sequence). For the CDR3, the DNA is TGCAGTGCTAACGTGAGGGGGCGCCGTAACGAGCAGTACTTC. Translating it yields CSANVRGRRNEQYF.

This CDR3 reads CASSSALWQGKDEQFF. The CDR3 nucleotides are TGTGCCAGCAGCTCCGCCTTGTGGCAGGGGAAGGATGAGCAGTTCTTC. The rearrangement uses TRBV5-6 and TRBJ2-1; a possible D gene is TRBD1 (6 bases). The V gene's germline CDR1 is SGHDT and CDR2 YYEEEE. Deletions cut 3 bases from V and 8 bases from J, with 21 bases between. The CDR3 runs 16 residues.

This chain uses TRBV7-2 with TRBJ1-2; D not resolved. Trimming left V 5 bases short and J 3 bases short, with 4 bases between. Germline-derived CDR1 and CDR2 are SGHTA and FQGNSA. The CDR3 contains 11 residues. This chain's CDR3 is CASSADYGYTF. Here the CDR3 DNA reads TGTGCCAGCAGCGCCGACTATGGCTACACCTTC.

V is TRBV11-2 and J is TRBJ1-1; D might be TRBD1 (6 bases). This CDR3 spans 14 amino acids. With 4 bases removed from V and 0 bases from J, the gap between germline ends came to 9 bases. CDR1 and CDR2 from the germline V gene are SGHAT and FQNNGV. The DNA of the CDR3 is TGTGCCAGCAGCTCAGACAGGATGAACACTGAAGCTTTCTTT. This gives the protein CASSSDRMNTEAFF. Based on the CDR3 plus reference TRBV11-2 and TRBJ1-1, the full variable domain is EAGVAQSPRYKIIEKRQSVAFWCNPISGHATLYWYQQILGQGPKLLIQFQNNGVVDDSQLPKDRFSAERLKGVDSTLKIQPAKLEDSAVYLCASSSDRMNTEAFFGQGTRLTVV.

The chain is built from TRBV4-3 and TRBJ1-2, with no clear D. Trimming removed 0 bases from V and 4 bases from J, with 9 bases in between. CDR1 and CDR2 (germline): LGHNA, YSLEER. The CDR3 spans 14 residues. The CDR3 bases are TGCGCCAGCAGCCAAGACTCAGGCTCCTATGGCTACACCTTC. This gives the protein CASSQDSGSYGYTF.

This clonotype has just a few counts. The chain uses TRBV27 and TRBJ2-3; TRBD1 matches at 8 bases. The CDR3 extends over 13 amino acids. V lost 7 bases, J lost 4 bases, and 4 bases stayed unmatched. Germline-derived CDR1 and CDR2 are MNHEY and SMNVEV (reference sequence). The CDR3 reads CASTQTGADTQYF. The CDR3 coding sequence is TGTGCCAGCACTCAGACAGGGGCAGATACGCAGTATTTT.

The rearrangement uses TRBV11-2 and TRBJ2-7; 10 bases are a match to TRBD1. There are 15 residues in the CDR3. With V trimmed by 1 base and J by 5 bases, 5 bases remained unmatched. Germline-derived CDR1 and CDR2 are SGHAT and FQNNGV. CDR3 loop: CASSLGVGQGNEQYF. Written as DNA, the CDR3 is TGTGCCAGCAGCTTAGGAGTGGGACAGGGGAACGAGCAGTACTTC. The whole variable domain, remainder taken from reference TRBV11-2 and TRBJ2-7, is EAGVAQSPRYKIIEKRQSVAFWCNPISGHATLYWYQQILGQGPKLLIQFQNNGVVDDSQLPKDRFSAERLKGVDSTLKIQPAKLEDSAVYLCASSLGVGQGNEQYFGPGTRLTVT.

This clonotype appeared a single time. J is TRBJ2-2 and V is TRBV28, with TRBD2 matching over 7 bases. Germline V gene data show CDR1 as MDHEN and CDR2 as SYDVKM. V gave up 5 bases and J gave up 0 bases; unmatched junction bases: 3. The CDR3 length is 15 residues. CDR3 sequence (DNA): TGTGCCAGCAGTCCCGGACTAGCGAACACCGGGGAGCTGTTTTTT. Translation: CASSPGLANTGELFF.